Sequencing of this TCR beta chain was carried out in a study of beta chain features in type 1 diabetes. The study reverse transcribed the entire isolated RNA, so it sequenced expressed TCRB transcripts. Assay used: immunoSEQ multiplex PCR; TCRdb lists only in-frame clones, some missing. Of under 550,000 clones listed, over 10% are singletons. V lost 5 bases and J lost 3, with 11 bases in between. The CDR3 runs to 14 residues. Per the germline V gene, CDR1 is SNHLY and CDR2 is FYNNEI. This clone was picked up a small number of times. This TCR was recovered from a woman under 30 in good health. V is TRBV2 and J is TRBJ1-5; D not resolved. The material sequenced was naive CD4+ T cells from blood. For the CDR3, the DNA is TGTGCCAGCAGTCCACAGTCCCTCAATCAGCCCCAGCATTTT. Protein product: CASSPQSLNQPQHF.